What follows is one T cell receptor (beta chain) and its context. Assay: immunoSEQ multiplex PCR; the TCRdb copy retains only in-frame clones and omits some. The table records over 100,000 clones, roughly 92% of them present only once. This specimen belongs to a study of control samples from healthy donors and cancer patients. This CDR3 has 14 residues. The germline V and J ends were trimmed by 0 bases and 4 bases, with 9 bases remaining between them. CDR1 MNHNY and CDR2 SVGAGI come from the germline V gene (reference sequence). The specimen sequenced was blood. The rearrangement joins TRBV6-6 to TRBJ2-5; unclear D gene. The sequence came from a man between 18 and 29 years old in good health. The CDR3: CASSYSPYTETQYF. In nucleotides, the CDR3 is TGTGCCAGCAGTTACTCCCCATACACAGAGACCCAGTACTTC.